This TCR beta chain appears in the sequencing data of a study of radiotherapy plus CTLA-4 blockade in lung cancer. Study overall: Overall, 15% to 20% of patients showed an objective response, while 31% attained disease control. Findings and caveats of the study: Dynamics of early blood T cell clones, together with interferon-beta, were reportedly the best predictors of response.

The germline gives CDR1 MNHNS, CDR2 SASEGT. Trimming shortened V by 6 bases and J by 0 bases, and 12 bases separated the two germline ends. The CDR3 covers 15 residues. Comment on this clone: No antigen is known for it.

The protocol was immunoSEQ multiplex PCR, while the TCRdb copy is restricted to in-frame clones and leaves out a portion. The data hold over 100,000 clones, with 90% observed a single time. This receptor was obtained from a human donor with non-small cell lung cancer that progressed on radiotherapy plus ipilimumab. This chain connects TRBV6-1 to TRBJ1-5; maybe TRBD1 (5 bases). This specimen consisted of peripheral blood, obtained from a patient treated with radiotherapy plus ipilimumab. The CDR3 loop is CASSPRVSSNQPQHF. In nucleotides, the CDR3 is TGTGCCAGCAGCCCCAGGGTATCTAGCAATCAGCCCCAGCATTTT.